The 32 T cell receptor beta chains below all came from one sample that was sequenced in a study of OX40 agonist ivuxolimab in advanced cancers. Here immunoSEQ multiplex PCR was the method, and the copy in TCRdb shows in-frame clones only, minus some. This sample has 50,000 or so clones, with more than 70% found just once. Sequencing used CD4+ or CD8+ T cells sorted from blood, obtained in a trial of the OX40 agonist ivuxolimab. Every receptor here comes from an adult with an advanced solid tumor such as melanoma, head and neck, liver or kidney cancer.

CDR3 region: CASSLNSVETQYF. Written as DNA, the CDR3 is TGTGCCAGCAGCTTAAATAGTGTGGAGACCCAGTACTTC. The J gene is TRBJ2-5, the V gene TRBV11-3; D is ambiguous. Germline V CDR1 and CDR2: SGHNT, YENEEA. V lost 2 bases, J lost 5 bases, and 9 bases lay in between. The length of the CDR3 is 13 residues.

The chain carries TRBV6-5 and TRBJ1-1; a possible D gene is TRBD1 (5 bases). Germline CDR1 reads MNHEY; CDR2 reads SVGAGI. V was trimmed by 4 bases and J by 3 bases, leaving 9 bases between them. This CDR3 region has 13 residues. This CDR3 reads CASSSEGYTEAFF. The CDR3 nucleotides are TGTGCCAGCAGTTCCGAGGGGTACACTGAAGCTTTCTTT.

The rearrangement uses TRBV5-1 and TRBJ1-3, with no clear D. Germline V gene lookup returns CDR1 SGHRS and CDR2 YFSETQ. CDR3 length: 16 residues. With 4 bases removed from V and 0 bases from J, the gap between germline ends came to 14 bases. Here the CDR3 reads CASSAGRTLSGNTIYF. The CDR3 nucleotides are TGCGCCAGCAGCGCCGGACGGACCCTCTCTGGAAACACCATATATTTT.

This CDR3 is CASSPRTVAADTQYF. In DNA form, the CDR3 reads TGTGCCAGCAGTCCTCGGACGGTCGCGGCAGATACGCAGTATTTT. The rearrangement links TRBV6-1 to TRBJ2-3; no clear D gene. The V gene's germline CDR1 is MNHNS and CDR2 SASEGT. Trimming shortened V by 5 bases and J by 4 bases, and 16 bases separated the two germline ends. The CDR3 length is 15 residues.

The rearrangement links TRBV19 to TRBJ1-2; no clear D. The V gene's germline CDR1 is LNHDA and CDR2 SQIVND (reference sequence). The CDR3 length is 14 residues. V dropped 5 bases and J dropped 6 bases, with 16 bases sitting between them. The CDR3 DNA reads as TGTGCCAGTAGTCGGGGTCTCGGTTGGCATGGCTACACCTTC. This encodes CASSRGLGWHGYTF. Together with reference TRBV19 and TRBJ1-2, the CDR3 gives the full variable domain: DGGITQSPKYLFRKEGQNVTLSCEQNLNHDAMYWYRQDPGQGLRLIYYSQIVNDFQKGDIAEGYSVSREKKESFPLTVTSAQKNPTAFYLCASSRGLGWHGYTFGSGTRLTVV.

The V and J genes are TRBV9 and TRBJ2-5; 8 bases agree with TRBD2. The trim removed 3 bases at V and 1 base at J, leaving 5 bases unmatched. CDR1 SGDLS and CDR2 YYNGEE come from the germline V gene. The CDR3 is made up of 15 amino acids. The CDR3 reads CASSAPGLAQETQYF. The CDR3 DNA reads TGTGCCAGCAGCGCCCCCGGACTAGCCCAAGAGACCCAGTACTTC.

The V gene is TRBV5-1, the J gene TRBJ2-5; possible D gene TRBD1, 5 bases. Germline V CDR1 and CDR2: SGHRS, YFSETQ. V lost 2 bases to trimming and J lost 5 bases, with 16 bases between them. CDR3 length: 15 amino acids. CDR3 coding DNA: TGCGCCAGCAGCTTTGGGCAGGGTTTAAAGGAGACCCAGTACTTC. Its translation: CASSFGQGLKETQYF.

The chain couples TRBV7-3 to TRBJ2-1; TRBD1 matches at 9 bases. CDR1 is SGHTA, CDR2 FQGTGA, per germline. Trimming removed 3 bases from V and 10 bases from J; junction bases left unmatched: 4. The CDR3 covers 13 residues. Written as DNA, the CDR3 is TGTGCCAGCAGCTTGGGACAGGGTCGAGAGCAGTTCTTC. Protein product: CASSLGQGREQFF.

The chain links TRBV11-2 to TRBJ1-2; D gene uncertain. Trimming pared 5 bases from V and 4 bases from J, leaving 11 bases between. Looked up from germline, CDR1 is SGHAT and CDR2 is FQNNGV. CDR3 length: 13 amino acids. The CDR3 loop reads CASSPDRAYGYTF. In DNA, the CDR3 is TGTGCCAGCAGCCCAGACCGGGCCTATGGCTACACCTTC.

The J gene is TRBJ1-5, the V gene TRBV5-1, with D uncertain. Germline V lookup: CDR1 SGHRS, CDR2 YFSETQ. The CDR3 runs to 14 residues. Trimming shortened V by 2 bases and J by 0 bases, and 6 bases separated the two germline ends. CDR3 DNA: TGCGCCAGCAGCTTTGGGGATAGCAATCAGCCCCAGCATTTT. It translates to CASSFGDSNQPQHF.

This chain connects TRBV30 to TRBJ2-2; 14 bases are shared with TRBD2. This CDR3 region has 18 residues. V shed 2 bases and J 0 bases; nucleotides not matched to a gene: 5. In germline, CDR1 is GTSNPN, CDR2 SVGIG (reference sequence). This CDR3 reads CAWSRTSGGPANTGELFF. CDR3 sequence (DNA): TGTGCCTGGAGTAGGACTAGCGGGGGGCCAGCGAACACCGGGGAGCTGTTTTTT.

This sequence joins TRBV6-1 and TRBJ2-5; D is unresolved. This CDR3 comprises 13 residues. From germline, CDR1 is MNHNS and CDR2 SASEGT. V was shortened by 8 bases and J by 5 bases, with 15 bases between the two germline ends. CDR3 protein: CASGQDAYETQYF. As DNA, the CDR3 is TGTGCCAGCGGTCAGGACGCTTACGAGACCCAGTACTTC.

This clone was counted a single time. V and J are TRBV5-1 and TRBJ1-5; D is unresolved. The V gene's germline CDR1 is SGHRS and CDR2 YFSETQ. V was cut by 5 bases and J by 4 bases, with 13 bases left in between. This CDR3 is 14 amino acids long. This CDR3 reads CASRVGVGNQPQHF. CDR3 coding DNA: TGCGCCAGCAGGGTCGGAGTAGGGAATCAGCCCCAGCATTTT. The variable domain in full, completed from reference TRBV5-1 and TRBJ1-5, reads KAGVTQTPRYLIKTRGQQVTLSCSPISGHRSVSWYQQTPGQGLQFLFEYFSETQRNKGNFPGRFSGRQFSNSRSEMNVSTLELGDSALYLCASRVGVGNQPQHFGDGTRLSIL.

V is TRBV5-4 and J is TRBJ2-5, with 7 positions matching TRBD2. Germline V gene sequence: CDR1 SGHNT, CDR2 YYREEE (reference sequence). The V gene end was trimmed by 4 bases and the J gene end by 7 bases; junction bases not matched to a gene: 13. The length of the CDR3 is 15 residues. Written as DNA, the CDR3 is TGTGCCAGCAGCCCGACAACCCGGCCGGGAGGGACCCAGTACTTC. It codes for CASSPTTRPGGTQYF.

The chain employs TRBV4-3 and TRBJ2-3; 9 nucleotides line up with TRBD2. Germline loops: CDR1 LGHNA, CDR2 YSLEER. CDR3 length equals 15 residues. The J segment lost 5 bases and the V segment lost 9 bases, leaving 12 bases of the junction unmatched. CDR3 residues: CASSGRGGPGDTQYF. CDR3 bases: TGCGCCAGTTCCGGGCGGGGGGGCCCGGGAGATACGCAGTATTTT.

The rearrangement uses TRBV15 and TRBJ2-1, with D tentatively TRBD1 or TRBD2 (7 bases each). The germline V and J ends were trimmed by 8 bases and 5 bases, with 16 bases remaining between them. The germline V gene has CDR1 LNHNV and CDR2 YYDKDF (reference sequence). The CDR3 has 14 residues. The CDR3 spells CATRGGGTDNEQFF. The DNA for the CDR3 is TGTGCCACCCGAGGGGGAGGGACAGACAATGAGCAGTTCTTC.

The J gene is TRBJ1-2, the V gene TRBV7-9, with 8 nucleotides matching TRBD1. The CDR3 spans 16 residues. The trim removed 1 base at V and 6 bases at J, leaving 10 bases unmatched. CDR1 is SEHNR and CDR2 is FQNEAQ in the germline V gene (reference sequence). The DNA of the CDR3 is TGTGCCAGCAGCTTAGGGTCAGGACAGGGTTATCATGGCTACACCTTC. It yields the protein CASSLGSGQGYHGYTF.

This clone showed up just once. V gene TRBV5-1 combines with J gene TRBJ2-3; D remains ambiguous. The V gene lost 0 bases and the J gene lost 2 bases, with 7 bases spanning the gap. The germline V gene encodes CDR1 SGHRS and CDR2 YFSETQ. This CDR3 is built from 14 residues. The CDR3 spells CASSLEGFTDTQYF. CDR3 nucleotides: TGCGCCAGCAGCTTGGAGGGCTTCACAGATACGCAGTATTTT.

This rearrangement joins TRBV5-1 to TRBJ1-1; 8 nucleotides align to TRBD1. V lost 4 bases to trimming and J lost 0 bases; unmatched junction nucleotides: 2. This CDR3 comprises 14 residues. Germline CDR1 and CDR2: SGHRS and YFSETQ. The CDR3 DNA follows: TGCGCCAGCAGCCCGGGACAGGTGAACACTGAAGCTTTCTTT. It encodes CASSPGQVNTEAFF.

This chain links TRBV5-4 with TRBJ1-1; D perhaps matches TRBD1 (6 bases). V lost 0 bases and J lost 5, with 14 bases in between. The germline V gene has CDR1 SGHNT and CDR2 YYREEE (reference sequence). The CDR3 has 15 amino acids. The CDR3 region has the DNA TGTGCCAGCAGCTTGGATCAGGGGATTTATACTGAAGCTTTCTTT. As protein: CASSLDQGIYTEAFF.

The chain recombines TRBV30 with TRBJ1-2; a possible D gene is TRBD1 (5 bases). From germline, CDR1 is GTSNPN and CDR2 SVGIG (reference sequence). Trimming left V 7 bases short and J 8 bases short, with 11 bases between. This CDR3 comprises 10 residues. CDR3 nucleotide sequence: TGTGCCTTACAGGAAGGGGGCTACACCTTC. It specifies CALQEGGYTF.

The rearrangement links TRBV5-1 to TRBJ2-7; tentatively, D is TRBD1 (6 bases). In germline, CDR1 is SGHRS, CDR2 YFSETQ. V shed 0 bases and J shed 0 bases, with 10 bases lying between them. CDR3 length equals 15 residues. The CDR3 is CASSLAGQFSYEQYF. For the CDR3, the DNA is TGCGCCAGCAGCTTGGCAGGACAGTTCTCCTACGAGCAGTACTTC.

For the CDR3, the DNA is TGTGCCAGCAGCTCCAGAAATCAGCCCCAGCATTTT. The encoded protein is CASSSRNQPQHF. The chain carries TRBV14 and TRBJ1-5; no definite D call. Germline lookup yields CDR1 SGHDN and CDR2 FVKESK. This CDR3 is built from 12 residues. Trimming left V 5 bases short and J 4 bases short, with 6 bases between.

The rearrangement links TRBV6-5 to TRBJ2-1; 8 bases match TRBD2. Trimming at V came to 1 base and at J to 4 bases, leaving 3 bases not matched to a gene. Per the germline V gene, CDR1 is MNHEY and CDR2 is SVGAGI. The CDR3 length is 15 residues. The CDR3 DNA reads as TGTGCCAGCAGTTACTTGCGGGGGGTATACAATGAGCAGTTCTTC. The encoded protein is CASSYLRGVYNEQFF.

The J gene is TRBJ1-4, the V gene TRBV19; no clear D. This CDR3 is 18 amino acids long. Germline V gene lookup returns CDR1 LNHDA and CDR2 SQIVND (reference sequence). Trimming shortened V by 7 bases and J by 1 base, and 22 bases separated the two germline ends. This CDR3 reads CASTDRTFKRQTNEKLFF. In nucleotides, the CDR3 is TGTGCCAGTACGGACCGTACTTTTAAAAGGCAAACTAATGAAAAACTGTTTTTT.

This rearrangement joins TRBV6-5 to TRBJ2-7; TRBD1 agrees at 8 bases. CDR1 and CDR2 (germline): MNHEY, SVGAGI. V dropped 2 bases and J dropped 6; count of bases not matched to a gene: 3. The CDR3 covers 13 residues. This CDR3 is CASSYGQGGEQYF. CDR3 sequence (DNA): TGTGCCAGCAGTTACGGACAGGGCGGCGAGCAGTACTTC.

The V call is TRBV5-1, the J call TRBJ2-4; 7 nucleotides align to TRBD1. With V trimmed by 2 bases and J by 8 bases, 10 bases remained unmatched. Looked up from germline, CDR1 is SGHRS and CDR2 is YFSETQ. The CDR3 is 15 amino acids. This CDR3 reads CASSFRQGEGDIQYF. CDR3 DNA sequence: TGCGCCAGCAGCTTTCGACAGGGAGAGGGAGACATTCAGTACTTC.

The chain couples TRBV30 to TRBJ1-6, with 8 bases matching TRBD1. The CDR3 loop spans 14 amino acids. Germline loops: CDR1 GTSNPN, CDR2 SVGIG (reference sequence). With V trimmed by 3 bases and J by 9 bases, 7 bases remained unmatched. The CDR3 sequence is CAWSEGQGGSPLHF. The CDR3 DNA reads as TGTGCCTGGAGCGAAGGACAGGGTGGTTCACCCCTCCACTTT. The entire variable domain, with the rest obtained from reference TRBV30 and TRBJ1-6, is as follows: SQTIHQWPATLVQPVGSPLSLECTVEGTSNPNLYWYRQAAGRGLQLLFYSVGIGQISSEVPQNLSASRPQDRQFILSSKKLLLSDSGFYLCAWSEGQGGSPLHFGNGTRLTVT.

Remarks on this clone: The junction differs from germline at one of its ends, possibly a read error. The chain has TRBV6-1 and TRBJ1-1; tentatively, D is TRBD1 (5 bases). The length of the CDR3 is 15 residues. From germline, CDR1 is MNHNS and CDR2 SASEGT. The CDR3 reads CASREGVVGETEAFF. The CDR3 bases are TGTGCCAGCAGAGAAGGGGTCGTGGGTGAAACTGAAGCTTTCTTT.

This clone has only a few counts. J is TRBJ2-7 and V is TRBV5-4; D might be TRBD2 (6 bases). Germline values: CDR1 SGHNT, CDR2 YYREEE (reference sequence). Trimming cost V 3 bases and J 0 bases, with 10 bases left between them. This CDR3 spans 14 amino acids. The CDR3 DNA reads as TGTGCCAGCAGCTCTGCGGGGAGCTCCTACGAGCAGTACTTC. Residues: CASSSAGSSYEQYF.

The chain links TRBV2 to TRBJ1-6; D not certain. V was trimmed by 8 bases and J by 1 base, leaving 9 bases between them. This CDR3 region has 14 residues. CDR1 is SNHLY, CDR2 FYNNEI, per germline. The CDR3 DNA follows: TGTGCCAGCTTCCGGGAGTCCTATAATTCACCCCTCCACTTT. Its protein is CASFRESYNSPLHF.

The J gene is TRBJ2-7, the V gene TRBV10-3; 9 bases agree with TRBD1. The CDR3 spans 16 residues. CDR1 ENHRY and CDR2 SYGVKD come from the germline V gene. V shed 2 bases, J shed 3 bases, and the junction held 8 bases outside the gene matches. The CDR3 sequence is CAISEIRGTGNYEQYF. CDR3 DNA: TGTGCCATCAGTGAGATCCGCGGGACAGGGAACTACGAGCAGTACTTC.